This TCR beta chain is drawn from a study of response to subunit inactivated influenza vaccine. Study-wide results and limits: It was suggested by the authors that few new T cells are recruited by each seasonal influenza vaccination.

TCRdb independently ran MiXCR on the RT-PCR reads; one entry per CDR3 protein. The table records 750,000 to 850,000 distinct CDR3 sequences, less than 20% of them present only once. Trimming shortened V by 5 bases and J by 9 bases, and 17 bases separated the two germline ends. Germline V gives CDR1 SQVTM, CDR2 ANQGSEA. This CDR3 contains 12 residues. With regard to this clonotype: Its target is unknown.

The V call is TRBV29-1, the J call TRBJ2-7, with a tentative D call TRBD2 (5 bases). The source material was PBMCs from blood, sampled approximately 5 days after vaccination. The TCR comes from a man in his forties or fifties who received an inactivated influenza vaccine. The CDR3 region has the DNA TGCAGCGTTAAGGACCTAGGAGGATGGCAGTACTTC. Its translation is CSVKDLGGWQYF.